The 10 T cell receptor beta chains below come from one sample, sequenced in a study of cytomegalovirus exposure and HLA in healthy donors. Data came from immunoSEQ multiplex PCR; TCRdb stores just in-frame clones and leaves some out. This sample carries some 98,000 clones, around nine tenths of them seen once, and the ten largest clones take more than 3%. The sequenced sample consisted of PBMCs. These receptors all stem from a woman between 25 and 40 years old in good health and CMV-seronegative.

The J gene is TRBJ2-7, the V gene TRBV5-1; 11 positions agree with TRBD2. This CDR3 is 16 amino acids long. V shed 0 bases, J shed 4 bases, and the junction held 6 bases outside the gene matches. The germline V gene has CDR1 SGHRS and CDR2 YFSETQ. The CDR3 is CASSLETSGGPYEQYF. In nucleotides, the CDR3 is TGCGCCAGCAGCTTGGAAACTAGCGGGGGACCATACGAGCAGTACTTC.

Here the CDR3 DNA reads TGTGCCAGTACGGGTCGGAGGAATCAGCCCCAGCATTTT. Protein: CASTGRRNQPQHF. The chain combines TRBV19 with TRBJ1-5, with D unclear. The CDR3 has 13 residues. Germline loops: CDR1 LNHDA, CDR2 SQIVND (reference sequence). Trimming stripped 7 bases from V and 4 bases from J, with 11 bases between.

V usage is TRBV2 and J usage is TRBJ2-7, with a tentative D call TRBD1 (6 bases). The CDR3 is 13 amino acids. Trimming cost V 7 bases and J 2 bases, with 12 bases left between them. CDR1 is SNHLY and CDR2 is FYNNEI in the germline V gene. The CDR3 DNA reads as TGTGCCAGCAACCCCTGGACAGCCTACGAGCAGTACTTC. It codes for CASNPWTAYEQYF.

The rearrangement links TRBV11-2 to TRBJ1-1, with 7 positions matching TRBD1. The trim removed 4 bases at V and 3 bases at J, leaving 20 bases unmatched. CDR1 is SGHAT and CDR2 is FQNNGV in the germline V gene. The CDR3 length is 19 residues. The CDR3 nucleotides read TGTGCCAGCAGCTCCGAGTCCCGCCTAGTACAGGGGTGGTACACTGAAGCTTTCTTT. Protein sequence: CASSSESRLVQGWYTEAFF.

The J gene is TRBJ2-7, the V gene TRBV11-1; 12 nucleotides align to TRBD1. Germline V CDR1 and CDR2: SGHAT, FQDESV (reference sequence). CDR3 length equals 15 residues. Losses at the gene ends were 4 bases for V and 7 bases for J; bases not matched to a gene: 8. The CDR3 here is CASSYSRDRGREQYF. For the CDR3, the DNA is TGTGCCAGCAGCTACAGTAGGGACAGGGGGCGAGAGCAGTACTTC.

The chain uses TRBV7-2 and TRBJ1-1; unclear D gene. CDR1 SGHTA and CDR2 FQGNSA come from the germline V gene. V shed 3 bases and J shed 6 bases, with 11 bases lying between them. The CDR3 sequence is 13 residues long. Here the CDR3 DNA reads TGTGCCAGCAGCTTCACCGCCGGAGCTGAAGCTTTCTTT. Amino acid sequence: CASSFTAGAEAFF.

In this sample, this clone turned up once. The chain has TRBV5-1 and TRBJ2-5, with a possible D match to TRBD1 (6 bases). The V gene's germline CDR1 is SGHRS and CDR2 YFSETQ. V lost 1 base to trimming and J lost 5 bases, with 9 bases between them. The CDR3 spans 13 residues. The CDR3 DNA reads as TGCGCCAGCAGCTTGCAGGGGACGGAGACCCAGTACTTC. This translates into CASSLQGTETQYF.

The chain links TRBV7-8 to TRBJ2-7; 9 bases map to TRBD1. V was pared by 2 bases and J by 9 bases, with 5 bases of the junction left unmatched. The CDR3 loop spans 13 amino acids. Germline V gene data show CDR1 as SGHVS and CDR2 as FQNEAQ. CDR3 coding DNA: TGTGCCAGCAGCTTATTGGTGACAGGGGGGCAGTACTTC. Protein sequence: CASSLLVTGGQYF.

The V call is TRBV5-1, the J call TRBJ2-1; the match to TRBD2 covers 14 bases. The germline CDR1 and CDR2 sequences are SGHRS and YFSETQ. The J segment lost 9 bases and the V segment lost 4 bases, leaving 3 bases of the junction unmatched. The CDR3 sequence is 14 residues long. CDR3 nucleotide sequence: TGCGCCAGCAGCCTTGGGACTAGCGGGGGTGAGCAGTTCTTC. Its protein product is CASSLGTSGGEQFF.

The chain recombines TRBV6-5 with TRBJ1-1; D might be TRBD1 (6 bases). Trimming removed 7 bases from V and 0 bases from J, with 9 bases in between. Germline values: CDR1 MNHEY, CDR2 SVGAGI. The length of the CDR3 is 13 residues. CDR3 sequence (DNA): TGTGCCAGCAAGGACAGCTTGAACACTGAAGCTTTCTTT. It yields the protein CASKDSLNTEAFF.